This TCR beta chain was recorded in a study of blood T cell repertoires in COVID-19. Overall study context: Samples taken during acute and convalescent COVID-19 were collected in the United States, Italy and Spain. In each case, the material was cDNA or gDNA derived from T cells, B-cell-depleted T cells, or PBMCs.

The authors' processing: Counts of nucleated cells, estimated from reference gene primer amplification, were obtained. Assay used: immunoSEQ multiplex PCR; TCRdb lists only in-frame clones, some missing. That table is the source of V, J and clone size, and D and trimming were worked out from the DNA. Here the sample spans 200,000 to 250,000 clones, over 70% being singletons. This CDR3 is 17 amino acids long. The ends were cut back, 2 bases at V and 0 bases at J, with 15 bases in the middle. Germline V gene lookup returns CDR1 SGHRS and CDR2 YFSETQ. The origin of this receptor is a woman between 70 and 85 years old with acute or convalescent COVID-19. The chain employs TRBV5-1 and TRBJ1-3, with a possible D match to TRBD1 (6 bases). Sequencing was done on a sample of peripheral blood. In DNA, the CDR3 is TGCGCCAGCAGCTTACAACCCGGGGGGCCCTCTGGAAACACCATATATTTT. Amino acid sequence: CASSLQPGGPSGNTIYF.